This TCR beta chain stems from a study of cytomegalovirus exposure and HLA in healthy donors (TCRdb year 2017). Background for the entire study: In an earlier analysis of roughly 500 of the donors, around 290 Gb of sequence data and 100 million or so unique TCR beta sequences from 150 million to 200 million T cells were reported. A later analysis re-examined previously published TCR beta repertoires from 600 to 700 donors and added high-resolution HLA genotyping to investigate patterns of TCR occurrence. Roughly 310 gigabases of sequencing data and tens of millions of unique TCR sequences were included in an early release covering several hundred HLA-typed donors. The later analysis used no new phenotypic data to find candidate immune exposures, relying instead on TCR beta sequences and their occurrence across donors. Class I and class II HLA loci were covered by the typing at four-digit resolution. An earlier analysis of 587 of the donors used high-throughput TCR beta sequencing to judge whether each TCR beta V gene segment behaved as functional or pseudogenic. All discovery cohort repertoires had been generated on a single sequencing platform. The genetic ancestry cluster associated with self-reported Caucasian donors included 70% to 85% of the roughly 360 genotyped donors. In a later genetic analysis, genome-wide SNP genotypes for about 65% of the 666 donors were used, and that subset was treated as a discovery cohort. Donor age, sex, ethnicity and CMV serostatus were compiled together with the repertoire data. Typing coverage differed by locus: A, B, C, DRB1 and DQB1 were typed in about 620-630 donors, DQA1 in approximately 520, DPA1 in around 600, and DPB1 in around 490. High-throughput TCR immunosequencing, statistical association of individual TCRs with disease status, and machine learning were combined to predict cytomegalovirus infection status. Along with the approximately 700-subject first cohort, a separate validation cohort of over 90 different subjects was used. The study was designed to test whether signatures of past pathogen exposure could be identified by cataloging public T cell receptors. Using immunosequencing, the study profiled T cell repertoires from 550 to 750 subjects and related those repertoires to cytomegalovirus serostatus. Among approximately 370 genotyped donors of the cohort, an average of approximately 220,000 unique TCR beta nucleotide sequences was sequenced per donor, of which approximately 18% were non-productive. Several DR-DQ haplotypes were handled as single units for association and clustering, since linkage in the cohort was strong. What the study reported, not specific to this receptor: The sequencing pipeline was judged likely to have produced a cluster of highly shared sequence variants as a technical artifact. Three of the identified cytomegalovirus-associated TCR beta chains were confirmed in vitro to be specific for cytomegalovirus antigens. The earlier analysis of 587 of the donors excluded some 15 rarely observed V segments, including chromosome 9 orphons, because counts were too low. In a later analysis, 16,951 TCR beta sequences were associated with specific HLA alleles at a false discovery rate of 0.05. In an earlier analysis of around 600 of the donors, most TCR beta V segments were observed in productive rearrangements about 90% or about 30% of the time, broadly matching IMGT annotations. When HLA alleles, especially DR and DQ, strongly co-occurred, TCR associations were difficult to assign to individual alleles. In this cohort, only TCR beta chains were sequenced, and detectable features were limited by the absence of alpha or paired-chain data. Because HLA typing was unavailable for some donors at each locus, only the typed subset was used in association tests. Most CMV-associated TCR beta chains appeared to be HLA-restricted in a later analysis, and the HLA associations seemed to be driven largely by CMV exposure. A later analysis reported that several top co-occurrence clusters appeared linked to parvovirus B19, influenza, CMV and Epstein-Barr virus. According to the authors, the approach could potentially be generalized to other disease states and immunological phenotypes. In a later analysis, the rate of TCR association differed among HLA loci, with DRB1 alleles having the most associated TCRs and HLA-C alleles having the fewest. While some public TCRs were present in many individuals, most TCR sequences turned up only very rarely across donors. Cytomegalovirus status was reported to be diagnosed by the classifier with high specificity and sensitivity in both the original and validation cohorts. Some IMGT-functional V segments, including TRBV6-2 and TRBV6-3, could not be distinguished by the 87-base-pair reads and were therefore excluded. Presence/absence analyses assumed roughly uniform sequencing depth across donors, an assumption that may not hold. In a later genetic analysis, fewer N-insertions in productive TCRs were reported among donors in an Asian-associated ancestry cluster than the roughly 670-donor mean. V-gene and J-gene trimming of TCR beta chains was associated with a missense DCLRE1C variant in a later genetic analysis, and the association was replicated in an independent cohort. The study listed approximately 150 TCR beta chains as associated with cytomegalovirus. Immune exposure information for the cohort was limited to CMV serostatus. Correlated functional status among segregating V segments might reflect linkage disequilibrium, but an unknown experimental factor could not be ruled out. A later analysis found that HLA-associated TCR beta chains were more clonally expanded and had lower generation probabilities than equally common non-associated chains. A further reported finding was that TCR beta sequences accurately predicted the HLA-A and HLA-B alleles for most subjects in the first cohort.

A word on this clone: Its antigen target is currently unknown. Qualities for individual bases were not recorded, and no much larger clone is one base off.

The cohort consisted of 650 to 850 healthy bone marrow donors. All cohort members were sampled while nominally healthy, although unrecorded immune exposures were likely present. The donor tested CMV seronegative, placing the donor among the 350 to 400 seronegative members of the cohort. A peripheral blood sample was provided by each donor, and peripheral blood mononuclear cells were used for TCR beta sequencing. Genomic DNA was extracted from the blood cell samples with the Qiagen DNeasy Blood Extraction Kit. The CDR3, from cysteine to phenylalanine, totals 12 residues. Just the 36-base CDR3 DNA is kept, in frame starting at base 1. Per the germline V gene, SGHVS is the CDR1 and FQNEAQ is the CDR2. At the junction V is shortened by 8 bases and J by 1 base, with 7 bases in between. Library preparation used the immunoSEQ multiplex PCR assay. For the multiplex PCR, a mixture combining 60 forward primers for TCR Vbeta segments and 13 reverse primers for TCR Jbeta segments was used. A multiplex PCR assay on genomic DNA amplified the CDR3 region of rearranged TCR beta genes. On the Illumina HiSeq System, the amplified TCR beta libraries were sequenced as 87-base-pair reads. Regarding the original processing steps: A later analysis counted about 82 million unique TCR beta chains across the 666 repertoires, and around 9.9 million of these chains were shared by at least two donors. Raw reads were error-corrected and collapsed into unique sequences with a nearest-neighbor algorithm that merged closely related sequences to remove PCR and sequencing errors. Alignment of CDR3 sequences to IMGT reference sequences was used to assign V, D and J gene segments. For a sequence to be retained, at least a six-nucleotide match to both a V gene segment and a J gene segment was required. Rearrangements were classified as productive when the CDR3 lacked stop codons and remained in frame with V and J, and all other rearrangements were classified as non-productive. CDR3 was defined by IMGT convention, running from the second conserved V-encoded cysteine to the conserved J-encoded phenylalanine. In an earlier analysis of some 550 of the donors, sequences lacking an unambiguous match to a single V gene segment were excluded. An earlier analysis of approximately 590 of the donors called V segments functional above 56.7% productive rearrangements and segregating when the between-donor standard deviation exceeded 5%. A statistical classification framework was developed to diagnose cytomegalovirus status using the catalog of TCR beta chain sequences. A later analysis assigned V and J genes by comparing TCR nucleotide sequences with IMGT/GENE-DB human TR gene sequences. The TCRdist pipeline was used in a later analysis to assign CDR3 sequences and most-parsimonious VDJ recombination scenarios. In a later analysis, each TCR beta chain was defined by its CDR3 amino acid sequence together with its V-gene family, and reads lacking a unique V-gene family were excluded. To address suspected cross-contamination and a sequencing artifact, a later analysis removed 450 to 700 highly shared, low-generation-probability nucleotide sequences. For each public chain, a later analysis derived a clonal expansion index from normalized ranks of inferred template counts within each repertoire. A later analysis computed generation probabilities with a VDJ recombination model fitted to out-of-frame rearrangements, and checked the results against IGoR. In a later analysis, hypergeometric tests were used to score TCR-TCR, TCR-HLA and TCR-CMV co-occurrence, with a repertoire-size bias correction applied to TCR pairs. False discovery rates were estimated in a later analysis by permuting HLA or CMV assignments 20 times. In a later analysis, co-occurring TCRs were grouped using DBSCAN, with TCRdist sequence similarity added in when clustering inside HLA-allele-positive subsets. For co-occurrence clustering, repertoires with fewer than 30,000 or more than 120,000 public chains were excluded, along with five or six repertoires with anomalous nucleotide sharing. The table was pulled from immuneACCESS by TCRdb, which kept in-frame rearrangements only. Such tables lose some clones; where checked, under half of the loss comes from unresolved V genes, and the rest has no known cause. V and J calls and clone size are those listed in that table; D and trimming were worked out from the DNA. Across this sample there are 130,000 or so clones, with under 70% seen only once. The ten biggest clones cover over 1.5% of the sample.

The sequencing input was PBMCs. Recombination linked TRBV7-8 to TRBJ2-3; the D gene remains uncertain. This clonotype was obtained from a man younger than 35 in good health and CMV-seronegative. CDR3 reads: CASSYRTDTQYF. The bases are TGTGCCAGCTCCTACCGCACAGATACGCAGTATTTT. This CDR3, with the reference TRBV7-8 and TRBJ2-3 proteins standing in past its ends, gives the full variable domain GAGVSQSPRYKVAKRGQDVALRCDPISGHVSLFWYQQALGQGPEFLTYFQNEAQLDKSGLPSDRFFAERPEGSVSTLKIQRTQQEDSAVYLCASSYRTDTQYFGPGTRLTVL.